This is a list of T cell receptor beta chains from one sample in a study of CD4 T cell repertoires in COVID-19. Measured with immunoSEQ multiplex PCR; TCRdb has only the in-frame clones, and not every one. The sample includes approximately 8,400 clones, approximately 81% of them seen just once. Sequenced here: effector memory CD4+ T cells from blood, sampled before the COVID-19 pandemic. These receptors were obtained from a human donor who had COVID-19. Each CDR3 is given with its conserved first and last residue. The D gene is left open where the match is weak. Clone size is not always given. Where it is, it says once, few, many or a class for expanded clones.

>TRBD1|TRBV18|TRBJ2-1|once
CASSLRLSTGDNEQFF
TGTGCCAGCTCCCTCCGACTGTCGACAGGGGACAATGAGCAGTTCTTC
>.|TRBV7-6|TRBJ2-3|.
CASSLMVAGASTDTQYF
TGTGCCAGCAGCCTCATGGTGGCGGGGGCTAGCACAGATACGCAGTATTTT
>TRBD1|TRBV7-9|TRBJ1-4|.
CASSQGQGGIEKLFF
TGTGCCAGCAGCCAGGGACAGGGTGGAATCGAAAAACTGTTTTTT
>.|TRBV30|TRBJ2-3|.
CAWSGVTDTQYF
TGTGCCTGGTCGGGAGTAACAGATACGCAGTATTTT
>TRBD1|TRBV2|TRBJ2-2|.
CASSERSGGTGELFF
TGTGCCAGCAGTGAAAGGTCAGGGGGAACCGGGGAGCTGTTTTTT
>.|TRBV6-6|TRBJ1-2|.
CASSQTGYYGYTF
TGTGCCAGCAGCCAAACAGGGTACTATGGCTACACCTTC
>.|TRBV7-2|TRBJ2-5|.
CASSSGQRVETQYF
TGTGCCAGCAGCTCGGGACAGCGGGTGGAGACCCAGTACTTC
>TRBD1|TRBV9|TRBJ2-7|.
CASSVGTANYEQYF
TGTGCCAGCAGCGTCGGGACAGCGAACTACGAGCAGTACTTC
>.|TRBV6-6|TRBJ1-3|medium-sized
CASSPPQSSGNTIYF
TGTGCCAGCAGTCCTCCACAGAGCTCTGGAAACACCATATATTTT
>TRBD1|TRBV27|TRBJ1-1|.
CASSTQGLNTEAFF
TGTGCCAGCAGTACACAGGGGTTGAACACTGAAGCTTTCTTT
>TRBD1|TRBV7-9|TRBJ2-2|.
CASSSRGTGGTGELFF
TGTGCCAGCAGCTCACGGGGAACAGGGGGCACCGGGGAGCTGTTTTTT
>.|TRBV7-2|TRBJ2-7|.
CASSPAAVGGEQYF
TGTGCCAGCAGCCCAGCGGCCGTGGGGGGCGAGCAGTACTTC
>.|TRBV25-1|TRBJ2-5|.
CASSSEKGQETQYF
TGTGCCAGCAGTTCTGAGAAGGGGCAAGAGACCCAGTACTTC
>TRBD2|TRBV28|TRBJ2-1|.
CASSSTGGAYNEQFF
TGTGCCAGCAGTTCAACGGGAGGTGCCTACAATGAGCAGTTCTTC
>TRBD2|TRBV4-2|TRBJ2-2|.
CASSQAWTSGRLGTGELFF
TGTGCCAGCAGCCAAGCATGGACTAGCGGGAGACTTGGCACCGGGGAGCTGTTTTTT
>.|TRBV30|TRBJ1-1|.
CAWTYNRENTEAFF
TGTGCCTGGACTTACAACAGGGAGAACACTGAAGCTTTCTTT
>TRBD1|TRBV19|TRBJ1-6|.
CASSLNRDRGRSPLHF
TGTGCCAGTAGTTTAAACCGGGACAGGGGTCGTTCACCCCTCCACTTT
>TRBD1|TRBV28|TRBJ1-2|.
CASRTTGTGAAIGYGYTF
TGTGCCAGCAGGACGACCGGGACAGGGGCAGCAATTGGCTATGGCTACACCTTC
>.|TRBV2|TRBJ1-5|.
CASKQGGIGNQPQHF
TGTGCCAGCAAGCAGGGTGGAATAGGCAATCAGCCCCAGCATTTT
>.|TRBV15|TRBJ2-3|.
CATSRDRGTDTQYF
TGTGCCACCAGCAGAGACCGTGGCACAGATACGCAGTATTTT
>TRBD2|TRBV2|TRBJ2-1|.
CASSFGTSGGRFF
TGTGCCAGCAGTTTCGGGACTAGCGGGGGGCGGTTCTTC
>TRBD1|TRBV10-3|TRBJ2-4|medium-sized
CAISSTGEENIQYF
TGTGCCATCAGTTCGACAGGGGAGGAAAACATTCAGTACTTC
>.|TRBV27|TRBJ2-5|few
CASSLSRKETQYF
TGTGCCAGCAGTTTATCGAGGAAAGAGACCCAGTACTTC
>.|TRBV28|TRBJ2-7|once
CASSSPGLAWAYEQYF
TGTGCCAGCAGTTCCCCCGGGCTAGCCTGGGCCTACGAGCAGTACTTC
>.|TRBV6-5|TRBJ1-5|.
CASSYGAGNQPQHF
TGTGCCAGCAGTTACGGGGCCGGCAATCAGCCCCAGCATTTT
>.|TRBV11-2|TRBJ1-1|.
CASSFSGMAFF
TGTGCCAGCAGCTTTTCCGGGATGGCTTTCTTT
>TRBD2|TRBV5-1|TRBJ2-1|.
CASSLAGLAGGASSYNEQFF
TGCGCCAGCAGCTTGGCTGGACTAGCGGGAGGGGCGAGCTCCTACAATGAGCAGTTCTTC
>.|TRBV5-1|TRBJ2-3|.
CASSFSGTGDTQYF
TGCGCCAGCAGCTTTTCAGGCACTGGTGATACGCAGTATTTT
>TRBD2|TRBV11-2|TRBJ2-7|.
CASRKLAGAYEQYF
TGTGCCAGCAGGAAGCTAGCGGGGGCCTACGAGCAGTACTTC